This is a list of T cell receptor beta chains from one sample in a study of regulatory T cells in long-lasting Graves disease. TCRdb processed the multiplex PCR reads anew with MiXCR; each CDR3 protein has one entry. The table records 500,000 to 700,000 distinct CDR3 sequences, under 20% of them present only once. These data also featured in a second study, about T cells in Graves' hyperthyroidism and ophthalmopathy.

The sequences come from peripheral blood mononuclear cells (PBMCs), collected at new diagnosis, from a patient treated with antithyroid drugs. Receptors originate from a woman in her twenties or thirties with Graves disease. The CDR3 runs from the conserved cysteine through the conserved F or W. Fields, in order: J gene, clone size, V gene, CDR3 protein. Clone size is not always given. Where it is, it says once, few, many or a class for expanded clones.

j_call: TRBJ2-3
clone_size: few
v_call: TRBV5-6
cdr3_aa: CASSLVALETDTQYF

j_call: TRBJ2-7
clone_size: few
v_call: TRBV6-1
cdr3_aa: CASSVTGFGEQYF

j_call: TRBJ2-7
clone_size: many
v_call: TRBV6-2/TRBV6-3
cdr3_aa: CASSYQRGEQYF

j_call: TRBJ1-2
clone_size: NA
v_call: TRBV20-1
cdr3_aa: CSARIGQGKLTNYGYTF

j_call: TRBJ2-7
clone_size: NA
v_call: TRBV7-9
cdr3_aa: CASIPALVGRLEEQYF

j_call: TRBJ1-5
clone_size: many
v_call: TRBV2
cdr3_aa: CASSWGDQPQHF

j_call: TRBJ2-1
clone_size: many
v_call: TRBV5-1
cdr3_aa: CASSLGLAGVYEQFF

j_call: TRBJ2-7
clone_size: many
v_call: TRBV20-1
cdr3_aa: CSARRQDQVPPYEQYF

j_call: TRBJ2-7
clone_size: many
v_call: TRBV28
cdr3_aa: CASSPGAPYEQYF

j_call: TRBJ1-2
clone_size: NA
v_call: TRBV25-1
cdr3_aa: CASSERGRDINGYTF

j_call: TRBJ1-2
clone_size: few
v_call: TRBV5-1
cdr3_aa: CASRFDRSNYGYTF

j_call: TRBJ1-1
clone_size: NA
v_call: TRBV7-6
cdr3_aa: CASSLGGGADTEAFF

j_call: TRBJ1-5
clone_size: NA
v_call: TRBV20-1
cdr3_aa: CSAPKTGSNQPQHF

j_call: TRBJ2-7
clone_size: NA
v_call: TRBV12-3/TRBV12-4
cdr3_aa: CASSYPGTGAPHEQYF

j_call: TRBJ1-2
clone_size: NA
v_call: TRBV5-1
cdr3_aa: CASSTGTVFYGYTF

j_call: TRBJ1-1
clone_size: many
v_call: TRBV6-2/TRBV6-3
cdr3_aa: CASTQGSTEAFF

j_call: TRBJ2-1
clone_size: NA
v_call: TRBV20-1
cdr3_aa: CSARPTGNSYNEQLF

j_call: TRBJ2-7
clone_size: many
v_call: TRBV11-2
cdr3_aa: CASSSLQGSRYEQYF

j_call: TRBJ1-5
clone_size: many
v_call: TRBV20-1
cdr3_aa: CSASGPGHSGRNQPQHF

j_call: TRBJ2-6
clone_size: once
v_call: TRBV28
cdr3_aa: CASSLTPYSLAGGPGANALTF

j_call: TRBJ2-1
clone_size: many
v_call: TRBV6-1
cdr3_aa: CASSPQLAGRNEQFF

j_call: TRBJ2-7
clone_size: many
v_call: TRBV7-9
cdr3_aa: CASSPTGIYEQYF

j_call: TRBJ2-7
clone_size: few
v_call: TRBV11-2
cdr3_aa: CASSLAGYSYEQYF

j_call: TRBJ2-7
clone_size: many
v_call: TRBV18
cdr3_aa: CASSPGVYEQYF

j_call: TRBJ2-5
clone_size: few
v_call: TRBV20-1
cdr3_aa: CSARGGPYQETQYF

j_call: TRBJ2-5
clone_size: few
v_call: TRBV12-3/TRBV12-4
cdr3_aa: CASSPYRGKETQYF

j_call: TRBJ1-5
clone_size: few
v_call: TRBV5-1
cdr3_aa: CASSFGDGQGAQHF

j_call: TRBJ1-4
clone_size: few
v_call: TRBV9
cdr3_aa: CASSVGGQTNEKLFF

j_call: TRBJ2-1
clone_size: many
v_call: TRBV11-2
cdr3_aa: CASRLTGRNEQFF

j_call: TRBJ1-6
clone_size: few
v_call: TRBV5-4
cdr3_aa: CASSSSEPSPLHF

j_call: TRBJ1-4
clone_size: many
v_call: TRBV28
cdr3_aa: CASTTGSHEKLFF

j_call: TRBJ1-1
clone_size: NA
v_call: TRBV5-1
cdr3_aa: CASSLVVALSSVTEAFF

j_call: TRBJ1-5
clone_size: NA
v_call: TRBV25-1
cdr3_aa: CASSETGGRGANQPQHF

j_call: TRBJ1-5
clone_size: many
v_call: TRBV28
cdr3_aa: CASSLPPRGRGNQPQHF

j_call: TRBJ1-4
clone_size: NA
v_call: TRBV10-2
cdr3_aa: CASKRGTGPEKLFF

j_call: TRBJ2-7
clone_size: many
v_call: TRBV20-1
cdr3_aa: CSARGRGLFGSYEQYF

j_call: TRBJ1-3
clone_size: few
v_call: TRBV7-9
cdr3_aa: CASSSAGRFRNTIYF

j_call: TRBJ1-2
clone_size: NA
v_call: TRBV6-5
cdr3_aa: CASSSDGAGYTF

j_call: TRBJ2-2
clone_size: NA
v_call: TRBV10-3
cdr3_aa: CAIKGPGNTGELFF

j_call: TRBJ2-1
clone_size: NA
v_call: TRBV19
cdr3_aa: CASSMGGQGLSDPYNEQFF

j_call: TRBJ2-3
clone_size: NA
v_call: TRBV29-1
cdr3_aa: CSVPGTGGLDTQYF

j_call: TRBJ2-7
clone_size: NA
v_call: TRBV7-9
cdr3_aa: CASSLNGLVFGEQYF

j_call: TRBJ1-2
clone_size: many
v_call: TRBV5-1
cdr3_aa: CASSLLQGPNLYGYTF

j_call: TRBJ2-7
clone_size: many
v_call: TRBV12-3/TRBV12-4
cdr3_aa: CASSTTATYEQYF

j_call: TRBJ2-1
clone_size: NA
v_call: TRBV20-1
cdr3_aa: CSASRSGLRNEQFF

j_call: TRBJ1-1
clone_size: NA
v_call: TRBV6-4
cdr3_aa: CASRRVDGNTEAFF

j_call: TRBJ2-1
clone_size: NA
v_call: TRBV7-2
cdr3_aa: CASSSLDQTTYNEQFF

j_call: TRBJ2-1
clone_size: NA
v_call: TRBV28
cdr3_aa: CASRIVTRGYAHNEQFF

j_call: TRBJ1-6
clone_size: NA
v_call: TRBV5-6
cdr3_aa: CASSLVSVGESPLHF

j_call: TRBJ2-2
clone_size: few
v_call: TRBV6-1
cdr3_aa: CASQADAGELFF

j_call: TRBJ2-7
clone_size: many
v_call: TRBV28
cdr3_aa: CASSFRAGVYEQYF

j_call: TRBJ1-1
clone_size: many
v_call: TRBV20-1
cdr3_aa: CSARDRYRGNTEAFF

j_call: TRBJ1-1
clone_size: many
v_call: TRBV19
cdr3_aa: CASSRPGTEAFF

j_call: TRBJ2-2
clone_size: many
v_call: TRBV15
cdr3_aa: CATKSGRPTAELFF

j_call: NA
clone_size: NA
v_call: TRBV27
cdr3_aa: CASSDSGRWRYEQYF

j_call: TRBJ2-5
clone_size: few
v_call: TRBV6-9
cdr3_aa: CASSYQRQETQYF

j_call: TRBJ2-5
clone_size: NA
v_call: TRBV5-1
cdr3_aa: CASSFKWTDQETQYF